This T cell receptor beta chain was recorded in a study of GPR56 and killer-like receptors on CD4 memory cells (dated by TCRdb to between 2018 and 2021). Regarding the study in general: The study proposed that progressive acquisition of KLRB1, KLRG1, GPR56 and then KLRF1 marks human CD4+ memory T-cell differentiation and cytokine production potential. The healthy blood donors were described in the study as age-matched to the liver disease patients, whose median age was around 70 years.

According to the germline V gene (reference sequence), CDR1 reads MNHNY and CDR2 reads SVGAGI. From its cysteine to its phenylalanine, the CDR3 spans 16 amino acids. The DNA is not on file. Sequencing instrument: Illumina HiSeq 2500. For construction of sequencing libraries, the recombined TCRbeta locus was amplified according to a previously published PCR protocol. Per the source publication's procedure: Any read whose average quality score fell below 30 was discarded, and IMSEQ was used to process the reads that remained. Each clonotype was defined by Vbeta gene, Jbeta gene and CDR3 amino acid sequence. Repertoire overlap between populations was quantified with the Morisita-Horn index computed on the top 100 expanded clones. Renyi diversity profiles calculated on the top 100 expanded clones were used to evaluate clonal diversity. Once TCRdb had reprocessed the reads, it stored one entry per CDR3 protein sequence and supplied no DNA. TCRdb, not the authors, supplied the V and J calls. This sample's table lists 2,500 to 3,500 distinct CDR3 sequences. Roughly 5.3% of the sample goes to the ten largest clones.

Prior to TCRbeta sequencing, five KLR/GPR56-defined CD4+ populations were enriched by fluorescence-activated cell sorting. To test a linear memory differentiation pathway, TCRbeta repertoires were sequenced from five CD4+ T-cell subsets defined by expression of KLRB1, KLRG1, GPR56 and KLRF1. TCR-sequenced cells came from peripheral blood of healthy control individuals, reported as five donors in the TCRbeta analysis figure. Heparinized peripheral blood was collected, and every sample was processed within one hour of being retrieved. Blood was diluted 1:2 in PBS, and peripheral blood mononuclear cells were then isolated from the diluted blood at room temperature by Biocoll density gradient centrifugation. Before flow sorting, CD4+ T cells were magnetically enriched from freshly isolated PBMCs using anti-CD4 MicroBeads. A BD FACSAria II was used to sort CD4+ T cells, enriched from the PBMCs of healthy donors, according to marker expression. Surface staining used anti-KLRB1 clone 191B8, anti-KLRF1 clone 4A4.D10 and anti-KLRG1 clone REA261 antibodies from Miltenyi Biotec.

Study-wide conclusions, independent of this receptor: The authors took the finding that clones dominating late populations 4 and 5 were also present in early populations 1 and 2 as evidence for linear differentiation. Clonal frequency started low in the marker-negative population and rose progressively along the proposed pathway, while TCRbeta diversity decreased accordingly. Overlap of TCR repertoires was especially pronounced between late populations 4 and 5, and partly extended to population 3. Diversity and similarity analyses were restricted to the 100 most expanded clones per population rather than full repertoires.

Judged by frequency, this clonotype is large (0.1 to 1%); no count was given. No cognate antigen has been identified for it. The chain was built from TRBV6-6 and TRBJ1-2; TCRdb reports TRBD1, a call that lacks DNA to check it against. The sequenced material came from memory CD4+ T cells from blood. This TCR was recovered from a human donor in good health. The CDR3 reads as follows: CASTRQGVTANYGYTF.